The 9 T cell receptor beta chains presented below share a single source sample, sequenced in a study of blood T cell repertoires in COVID-19. Only in-frame clones appear in the TCRdb table, and some are missing; sequencing was by immunoSEQ multiplex PCR. Of approximately 260,000 clones in the sample, roughly 90% are singletons; the top ten hold roughly 2.2%. Material for sequencing was peripheral blood. Source of these receptors: a man aged 45-60 years with acute or convalescent COVID-19.

This clone has more than one count but fewer than ten. The V call is TRBV28, the J call TRBJ2-7; possibly TRBD1 for D (5 bases). V gave up 2 bases and J gave up 2 bases, with 13 bases separating them. There are 15 residues in the CDR3. Germline assignment: CDR1 MDHEN and CDR2 SYDVKM. The CDR3 DNA is TGTGCCAGCAGTTTAGGGGCCCAGGGTACCTACGAGCAGTACTTC. Translation: CASSLGAQGTYEQYF. Combining the CDR3 with reference TRBV28 and TRBJ2-7 gives the whole variable domain DVKVTQSSRYLVKRTGEKVFLECVQDMDHENMFWYRQDPGLGLRLIYFSYDVKMKEKGDIPEGYSVSREKKERFSLILESASTNQTSMYLCASSLGAQGTYEQYFGPGTRLTVT.

This clone has just one count. The rearrangement links TRBV3-1 (or the pseudogene TRBV3-2) to TRBJ1-2; no firm D call. The CDR3 consists of 12 residues. The V end lost 0 bases, the J end lost 6 bases, and 5 bases lay between the germline ends. CDR1 is LGHDT and CDR2 is YNNKEL in the germline V gene (reference sequence). The CDR3 reads CASSQDQDGYTF. The CDR3 DNA is TGTGCCAGCAGCCAAGATCAGGATGGCTACACCTTC.

J is TRBJ1-5 and V is TRBV5-6, with TRBD1 matching over 8 bases. CDR3 length equals 14 residues. Germline V gene lookup returns CDR1 SGHDT and CDR2 YYEEEE. V was clipped by 4 bases and J by 5 bases; unmatched bases: 5. The DNA for the CDR3 is TGTGCCAGCAGCAGGGACAGGAGTTATCAGCCCCAGCATTTT. Translating gives CASSRDRSYQPQHF.

For this clone: Germline is not matched at one junction end, which may reflect a read error. V is TRBV7-7 and J is TRBJ2-3; D remains ambiguous. This CDR3 spans 14 amino acids. Germline CDR1 reads SSHAT; CDR2 reads FNYEAQ (reference sequence). CDR3 residues: CASSPVSYTDTQYF. The DNA of the CDR3 is TGTGCTAGCAGTCCCGTCAGTTACACAGATACGCAGTATTTT. Using reference TRBV7-7 and TRBJ2-3 for the parts outside the CDR3, the full variable domain is GAGVSQSPRYKVTKRGQDVTLRCDPISSHATLYWYQQALGQGPEFLTYFNYEAQPDKSGLPSDRFSAERPEGSISTLTIQRTEQRDSAMYRCASSPVSYTDTQYFGPGTRLTVL.

This clone was seen more than once but under ten times. V gene TRBV9 combines with J gene TRBJ2-5; the D gene is possibly TRBD2 (5 bases). CDR1 and CDR2 (germline): SGDLS, YYNGEE. Between the trimmed V and J ends, which lost 3 bases and 9 bases, there was a span of 12 bases. CDR3 length: 12 amino acids. The CDR3 DNA sequence: TGTGCCAGCAGCGCCTCATACGGGGCCCAGTACTTC. Translating it yields CASSASYGAQYF.

The V gene is TRBV7-2, the J gene TRBJ2-5; no reliable D call. Germline CDR1 is SGHTA and CDR2 is FQGNSA. Deletions cut 2 bases from V and 5 bases from J, with 6 bases between. This CDR3 has 12 amino acids. The DNA of the CDR3 is TGTGCCAGCAGCTTATATGGCGAGACCCAGTACTTC. It specifies CASSLYGETQYF.

This clone was recorded once. CDR3 protein: CASSRGQSYTGELFF. CDR3 DNA sequence: TGTGCCAGCAGCCGGGGACAGAGTTACACCGGGGAGCTGTTTTTT. The rearrangement joins TRBV7-3 to TRBJ2-2, with TRBD1 identical over 7 bases. CDR1 and CDR2 (germline): SGHTA, FQGTGA. V shed 5 bases, J shed 3 bases, and the junction held 6 bases outside the gene matches. The CDR3 sequence is 15 residues long.

V gene TRBV7-9 combines with J gene TRBJ1-4; tentative D call: TRBD1 (5 bases). Looked up from germline, CDR1 is SEHNR and CDR2 is FQNEAQ (reference sequence). The CDR3 sequence is 16 residues long. The V end was cut by 5 bases, the J end by 8 bases, with 21 bases between. The CDR3, as DNA: TGTGCCAGCAGCGCTCCGACAGCGACGGTCGGGGAAAAACTGTTTTTT. Amino acid sequence: CASSAPTATVGEKLFF.

The rearrangement uses TRBV7-8 and TRBJ1-1; D remains ambiguous. V was shortened by 2 bases and J by 1 base, with 8 bases between the two germline ends. Germline CDR1 is SGHVS and CDR2 is FQNEAQ. The CDR3 contains 14 residues. For the CDR3, the DNA is TGTGCCAGCAGCTTAACGACGGGGAACACTGAAGCTTTCTTT. This codes for CASSLTTGNTEAFF.